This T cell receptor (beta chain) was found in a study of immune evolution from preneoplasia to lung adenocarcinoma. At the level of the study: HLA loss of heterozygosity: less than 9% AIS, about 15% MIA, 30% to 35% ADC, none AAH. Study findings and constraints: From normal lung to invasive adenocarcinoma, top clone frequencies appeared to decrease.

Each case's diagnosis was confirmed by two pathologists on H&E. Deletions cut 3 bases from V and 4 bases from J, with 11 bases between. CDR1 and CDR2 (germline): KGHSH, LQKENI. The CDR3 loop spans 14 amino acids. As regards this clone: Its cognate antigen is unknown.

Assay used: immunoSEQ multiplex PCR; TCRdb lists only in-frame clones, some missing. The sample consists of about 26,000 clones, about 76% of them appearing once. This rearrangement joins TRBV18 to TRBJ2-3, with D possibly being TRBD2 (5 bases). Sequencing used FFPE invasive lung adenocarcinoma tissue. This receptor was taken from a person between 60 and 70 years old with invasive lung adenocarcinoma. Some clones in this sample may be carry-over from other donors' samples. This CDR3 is CASSPTGKPDTQYF. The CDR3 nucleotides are TGTGCCAGCTCACCTACGGGAAAGCCAGATACGCAGTATTTT.